The 6 T cell receptor beta chains in this list originate from one sample, sequenced in a study of cytomegalovirus exposure and HLA in healthy donors. Amplification used 60 Vbeta primers and 13 Jbeta primers. The method was immunoSEQ multiplex PCR; TCRdb's version includes in-frame clones alone and lacks a portion of them. The sample includes approximately 110,000 clones, approximately 82% seen only once; the top ten take about 7.5%. The sample taken for sequencing was PBMCs. The receptors come from a man aged 40-49 years in good health and CMV-seropositive.

The J gene is TRBJ2-7, the V gene TRBV28; 10 bases align to TRBD1. After removal of 2 bases from V and 6 bases from J, the junction contained 7 bases not matched to a gene. Germline CDR1 MDHEN, CDR2 SYDVKM. The CDR3 has 15 amino acids. Here the CDR3 reads CASSLLRDRGREQYF. DNA for the CDR3: TGTGCCAGCAGTTTACTCCGGGACAGGGGTCGCGAGCAGTACTTC.

This clone has more than one count but fewer than ten. V usage is TRBV16 and J usage is TRBJ2-1; 10 nucleotides match TRBD2. This CDR3 spans 16 amino acids. V trimming: 4 bases; J trimming: 8 bases; junction bases outside the gene matches: 11. The germline V gene encodes CDR1 KGHSY and CDR2 FQNENV. CDR3 nucleotide sequence: TGTGCCAGCAGCCCGAGGGCTAGCGGGAGAACCGATGAGCAGTTCTTC. This codes for CASSPRASGRTDEQFF. The variable domain in full, completed from reference TRBV16 and TRBJ2-1, reads GEEVAQTPKHLVRGEGQKAKLYCAPIKGHSYVFWYQQVLKNEFKFLISFQNENVFDETGMPKERFSAKCLPNSPCSLEIQATKLEDSAVYFCASSPRASGRTDEQFFGPGTRLTVL.

The chain joins TRBV7-2 to TRBJ2-1; a weak D match, TRBD2 (5 bases). Trimming pared 7 bases from V and 5 bases from J, leaving 15 bases between. The CDR3 has 14 residues. CDR1 and CDR2 from the germline V gene are SGHTA and FQGNSA. This CDR3 reads CASTSGGKNNEQFF. For the CDR3, the DNA is TGTGCCAGCACCAGCGGCGGAAAAAACAATGAGCAGTTCTTC.

The chain has TRBV2 and TRBJ1-3; D remains ambiguous. Germline lookup yields CDR1 SNHLY and CDR2 FYNNEI. CDR3 length: 13 amino acids. Trimming shortened V by 1 base and J by 5 bases, and 6 bases separated the two germline ends. CDR3 amino acids: CASSEDNRNTIYF. CDR3 coding DNA: TGTGCCAGCAGTGAAGACAATCGAAACACCATATATTTT.

The genes are TRBV19 and TRBJ1-2; the D is unclear. Germline V gives CDR1 LNHDA, CDR2 SQIVND (reference sequence). The CDR3 sequence is 13 residues long. Trimming pared 5 bases from V and 8 bases from J, leaving 15 bases between. The CDR3 is CASSPQHMAGYTF. The CDR3 DNA reads TGTGCCAGTAGTCCCCAACATATGGCCGGCTACACCTTC.

This clone was observed once. A read error may produce the germline difference seen at one junction end. The J gene is TRBJ2-2, the V gene TRBV30; D is perhaps TRBD2 (6 bases). Germline V gene sequence: CDR1 GTSNPN, CDR2 SVGIG (reference sequence). The CDR3 consists of 16 residues. The CDR3 here is CAWSPLSTGVHRGAVF. Written as DNA, the CDR3 is TGTGCCTGGAGTCCTCTTTCGACGGGGGTGCACCGGGGAGCTGTTTTT.